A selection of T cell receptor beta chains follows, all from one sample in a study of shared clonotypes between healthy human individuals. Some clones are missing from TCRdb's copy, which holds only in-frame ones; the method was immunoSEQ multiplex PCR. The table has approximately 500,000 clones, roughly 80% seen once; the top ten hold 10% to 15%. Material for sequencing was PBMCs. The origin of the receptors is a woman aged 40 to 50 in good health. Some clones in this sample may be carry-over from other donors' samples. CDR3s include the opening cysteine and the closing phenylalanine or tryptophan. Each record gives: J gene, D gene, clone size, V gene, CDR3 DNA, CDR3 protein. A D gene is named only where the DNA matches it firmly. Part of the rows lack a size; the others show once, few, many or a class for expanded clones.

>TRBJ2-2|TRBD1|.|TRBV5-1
TGCGCCAGCAAGGGGACAGGGAACACCGGGGAGCTGTTTTTT
CASKGTGNTGELFF
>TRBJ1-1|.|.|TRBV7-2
TGTGCCAGCAGCAACAATCGATGGGGGAGTGCGAACACTGAAGCTTTCTTT
CASSNNRWGSANTEAFF
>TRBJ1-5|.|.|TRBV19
TGTGCCAGTAGTATTGGGGGATGGGGGAGCAATCAGCCCCAGCATTTT
CASSIGGWGSNQPQHF
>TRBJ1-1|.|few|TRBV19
TGTGCCAGTACCGTTGACAGTGAGAACACTGAAGCTTTCTTT
CASTVDSENTEAFF
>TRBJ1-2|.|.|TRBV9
TGTGCCAGCAGCCCCCGGACAGTAAGCTATGGCTACACCTTC
CASSPRTVSYGYTF
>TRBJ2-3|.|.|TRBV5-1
TGCGCCAGCAGCTCAGACGGCTTGGGTACGCAGTATTTT
CASSSDGLGTQYF
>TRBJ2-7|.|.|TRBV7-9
TGTGCCAGCAGCTACGGGGGCGGGGAAAGGACCTACGAGCAGTACTTC
CASSYGGGERTYEQYF
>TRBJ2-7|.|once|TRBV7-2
TGTGCCAGCAGCTTAGCGCGCGGGACCTCGGGGGAGCAGTACTTC
CASSLARGTSGEQYF
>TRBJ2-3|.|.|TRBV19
TGTGCCAGTAGTATAGTTGGCCCGGGGCTTTCGCCAGATACGCAGTATTTT
CASSIVGPGLSPDTQYF
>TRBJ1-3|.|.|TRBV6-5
TGTGCCAGCAGTTACTCTTGGGACTCTGGAAACACCATATATTTT
CASSYSWDSGNTIYF
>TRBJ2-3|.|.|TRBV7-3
TGTGCCAGCAGCGGCCCGGGGGCAACAGATACGCAGTATTTT
CASSGPGATDTQYF
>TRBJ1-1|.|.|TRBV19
TGTGCCAGTAGCGTCAGACGGAATCACGAGAACACTGAAGCTTTCTTT
CASSVRRNHENTEAFF
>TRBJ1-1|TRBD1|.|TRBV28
TGTGCCAGCCGCGGACAGGGGATGAACACTGAAGCTTTCTTT
CASRGQGMNTEAFF
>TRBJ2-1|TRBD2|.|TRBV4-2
TGTGCCAGCAGCCAAGAAGAGGGCGGGAGCTCCTACAATGAGCAGTTCTTC
CASSQEEGGSSYNEQFF
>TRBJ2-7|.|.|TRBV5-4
TGTGCCAGCAGCCCTACGCAGGGTACTTGGGAGCAGTACTTC
CASSPTQGTWEQYF
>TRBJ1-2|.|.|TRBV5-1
TGCGCCAGCAGCTTGCAGGACAGTATTCCATATGGCTACACCTTC
CASSLQDSIPYGYTF